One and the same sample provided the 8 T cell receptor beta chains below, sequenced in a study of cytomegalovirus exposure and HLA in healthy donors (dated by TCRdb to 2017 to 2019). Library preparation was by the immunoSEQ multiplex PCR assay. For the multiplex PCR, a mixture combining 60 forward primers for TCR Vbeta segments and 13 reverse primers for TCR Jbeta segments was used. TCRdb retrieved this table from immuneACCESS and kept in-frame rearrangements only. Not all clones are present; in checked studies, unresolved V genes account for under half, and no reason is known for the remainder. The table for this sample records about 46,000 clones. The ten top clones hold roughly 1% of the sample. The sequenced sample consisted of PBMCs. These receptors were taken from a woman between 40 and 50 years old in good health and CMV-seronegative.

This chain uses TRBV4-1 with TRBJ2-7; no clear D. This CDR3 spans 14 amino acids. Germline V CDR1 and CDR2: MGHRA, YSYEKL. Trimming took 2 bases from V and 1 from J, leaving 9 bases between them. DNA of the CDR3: TGCGCCAGCAGCCAAACAGCACAGTCCTACGAGCAGTACTTC. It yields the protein CASSQTAQSYEQYF.

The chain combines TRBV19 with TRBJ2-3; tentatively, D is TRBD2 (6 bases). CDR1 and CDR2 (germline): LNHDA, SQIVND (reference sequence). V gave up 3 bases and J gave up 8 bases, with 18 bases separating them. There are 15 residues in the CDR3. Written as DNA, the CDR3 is TGTGCCAGTAGTATTTTAGGCAGGTCCGGGGGTACGCAGTATTTT. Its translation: CASSILGRSGGTQYF.

The CDR3 reads CASSPQVNAGTQYF. The CDR3 region has the DNA TGTGCCAGCTCACCACAAGTGAATGCGGGCACGCAGTATTTT. The chain uses TRBV18 and TRBJ2-3, with D possibly matching TRBD2 (5 bases). V lost 1 base to trimming and J lost 9 bases, with 14 bases between them. Looked up from germline, CDR1 is KGHSH and CDR2 is LQKENI. The CDR3 covers 14 residues.

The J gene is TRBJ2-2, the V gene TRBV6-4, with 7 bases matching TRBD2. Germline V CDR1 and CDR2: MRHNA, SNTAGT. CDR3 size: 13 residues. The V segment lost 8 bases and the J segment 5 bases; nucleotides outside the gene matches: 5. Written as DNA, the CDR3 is TGTGCCAGCTCCAGGGAGGGGACCGGGGAGCTGTTTTTT. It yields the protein CASSREGTGELFF.

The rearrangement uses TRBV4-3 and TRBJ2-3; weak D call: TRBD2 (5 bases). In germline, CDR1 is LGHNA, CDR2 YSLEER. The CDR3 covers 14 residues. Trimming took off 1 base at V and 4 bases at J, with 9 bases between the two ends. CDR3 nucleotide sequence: TGCGCCAGCAGCCAAGTAGGAGGTTCAGATACGCAGTATTTT. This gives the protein CASSQVGGSDTQYF.

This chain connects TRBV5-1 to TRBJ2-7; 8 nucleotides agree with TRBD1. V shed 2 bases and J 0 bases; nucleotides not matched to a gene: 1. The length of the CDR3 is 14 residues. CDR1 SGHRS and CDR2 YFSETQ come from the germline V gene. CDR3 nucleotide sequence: TGCGCCAGCAGCTTACAGGGGGGCTCCTACGAGCAGTACTTC. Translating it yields CASSLQGGSYEQYF.

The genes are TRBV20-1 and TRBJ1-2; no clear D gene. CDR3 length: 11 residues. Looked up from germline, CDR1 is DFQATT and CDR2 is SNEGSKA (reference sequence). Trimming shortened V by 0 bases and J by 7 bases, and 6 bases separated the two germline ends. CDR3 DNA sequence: TGCAGTGCTAGAGATCTTATTGGCTACACCTTC. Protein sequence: CSARDLIGYTF.

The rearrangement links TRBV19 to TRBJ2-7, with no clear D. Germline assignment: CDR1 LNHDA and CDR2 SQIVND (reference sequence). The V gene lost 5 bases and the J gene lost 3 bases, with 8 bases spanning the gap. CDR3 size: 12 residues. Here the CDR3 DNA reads TGTGCCAGTAGTGGGCAGCTCTACGAGCAGTACTTC. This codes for CASSGQLYEQYF.